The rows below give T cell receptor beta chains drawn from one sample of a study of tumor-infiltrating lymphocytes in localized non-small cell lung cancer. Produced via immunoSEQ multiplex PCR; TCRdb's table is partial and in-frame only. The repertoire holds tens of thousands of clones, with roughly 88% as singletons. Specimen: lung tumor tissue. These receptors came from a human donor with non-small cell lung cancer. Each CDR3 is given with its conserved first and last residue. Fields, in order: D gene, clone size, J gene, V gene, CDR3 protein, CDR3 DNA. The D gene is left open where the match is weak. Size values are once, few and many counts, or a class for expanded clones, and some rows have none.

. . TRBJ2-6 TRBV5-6 CASSLPGAGANVLTF TGTGCCAGCAGCTTACCGGGGGCGGGGGCCAACGTCCTGACTTTC
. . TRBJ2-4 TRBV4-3 CASSQETRAKNIQYF TGCGCCAGCAGCCAAGAAACGCGGGCCAAAAACATTCAGTACTTC
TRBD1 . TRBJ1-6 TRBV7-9 CASSLGLGQGNSPLHF TGTGCCAGCAGCTTGGGTTTGGGACAGGGGAATTCACCCCTCCACTTT
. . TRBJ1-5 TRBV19 CASSYQGNQPQHF TGTGCCAGTAGTTACCAGGGAAATCAGCCCCAGCATTTT
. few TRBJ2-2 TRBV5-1 CASSLDRANTGELFF TGCGCCAGCAGCTTGGACAGGGCCAACACCGGGGAGCTGTTTTTT
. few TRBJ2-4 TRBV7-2 CASSRGRNIQYF TGTGCCAGCAGCCGAGGGAGAAACATTCAGTACTTC
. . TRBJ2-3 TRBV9 CASSVDLSPGTDTQYF TGTGCCAGCAGCGTAGATCTATCTCCGGGTACAGATACGCAGTATTTT
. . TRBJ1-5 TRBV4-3 CASSQDMDQPQHF TGCGCCAGCAGCCAAGATATGGATCAGCCCCAGCATTTT
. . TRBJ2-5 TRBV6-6 CASSYSVQETQYF TGTGCCAGCAGTTACTCAGTCCAGGAGACCCAGTACTTC
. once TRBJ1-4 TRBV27 CASSLSAVGAEKLFF TGTGCCAGCAGTTTATCCGCGGTAGGGGCCGAAAAACTGTTTTTT
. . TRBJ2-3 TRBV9 CASSPHGEDTQYF TGTGCCAGCAGCCCACACGGGGAGGATACGCAGTATTTT
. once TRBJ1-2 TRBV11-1 CASSRGASYYGYTF TGTGCCAGCAGCCGAGGGGCCTCCTACTATGGCTACACCTTC
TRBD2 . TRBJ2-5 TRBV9 CASSVGISGGSETQYF TGTGCCAGCAGCGTAGGGATTAGCGGGGGATCGGAGACCCAGTACTTC
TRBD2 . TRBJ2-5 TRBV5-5 CASALAGSETQYF TGTGCCAGCGCCCTAGCGGGGAGCGAGACCCAGTACTTC
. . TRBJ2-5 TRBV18 CASSPQGPETQYF TGTGCCAGCTCACCACAGGGTCCAGAGACCCAGTACTTC
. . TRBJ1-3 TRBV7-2 CASSLFGGAAGNTIYF TGTGCCAGCAGCTTATTTGGGGGGGCTGCTGGAAACACCATATATTTT
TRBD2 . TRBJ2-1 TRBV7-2 CASSLGLAGPFYNEQFF TGTGCCAGCAGCTTAGGACTAGCGGGTCCCTTCTACAATGAGCAGTTCTTC
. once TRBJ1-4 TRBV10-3 CAIRGQGQSEKLFF TGTGCCATCCGGGGCCAGGGGCAGAGTGAAAAACTGTTTTTT
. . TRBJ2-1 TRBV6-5 CASGRVGPSYNEQFF TGTGCCAGCGGAAGGGTAGGACCCTCCTACAATGAGCAGTTCTTC
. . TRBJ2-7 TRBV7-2 CASSSTYEQYF TGTGCCAGCAGCTCCACCTACGAGCAGTACTTC
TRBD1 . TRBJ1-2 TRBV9 CASSVGDSIGLRGYTF TGTGCCAGCAGCGTAGGGGACAGTATTGGCTTACGTGGCTACACCTTC
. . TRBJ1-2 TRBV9 CASSVVNYGYTF TGTGCCAGCAGCGTAGTGAACTATGGCTACACCTTC
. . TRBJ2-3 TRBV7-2 CASSLERDGQYF TGTGCCAGCAGCTTAGAAAGGGACGGGCAGTATTTT
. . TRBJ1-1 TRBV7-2 CASSRDTEAFF TGTGCCAGCAGCCGTGACACTGAAGCTTTCTTT
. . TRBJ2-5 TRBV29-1 CSVGGGSETQYF TGCAGCGTTGGAGGTGGGTCAGAGACCCAGTACTTC
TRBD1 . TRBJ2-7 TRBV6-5 CASKNRGPPYEQYF TGTGCCAGTAAAAACAGGGGGCCGCCCTACGAGCAGTACTTC
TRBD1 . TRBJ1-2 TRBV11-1 CASSPQTGDYGYTF TGTGCCAGCAGCCCCCAGACAGGGGACTATGGCTACACCTTC
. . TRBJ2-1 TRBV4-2 CASSQVTASYNEQFF TGTGCCAGCAGCCAAGTTACAGCCTCCTACAATGAGCAGTTCTTC
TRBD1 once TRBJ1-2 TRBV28 CASRPTGGKGYTF TGTGCCAGCAGGCCTACAGGGGGGAAAGGCTACACCTTC
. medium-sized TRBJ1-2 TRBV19 CASKEGNYGYTF TGTGCCAGTAAAGAGGGTAACTATGGCTACACCTTC
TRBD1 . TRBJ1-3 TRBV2 CASSRRQGPEDTIYF TGTGCCAGCAGCAGAAGACAGGGTCCCGAGGACACCATATATTTT
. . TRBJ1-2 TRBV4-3 CASSQDGGFQNYGYTF TGCGCCAGCAGCCAAGATGGGGGGTTCCAGAACTATGGCTACACCTTC
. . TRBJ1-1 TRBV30 CAWRVNTEAFF TGTGCCTGGCGGGTTAACACTGAAGCTTTCTTT
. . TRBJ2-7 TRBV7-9 CASSTSTGSYEQYF TGTGCCAGCAGCACCTCGACAGGTTCCTACGAGCAGTACTTC
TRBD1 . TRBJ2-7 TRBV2 CASSGDRGGNEQYF TGTGCCAGCAGTGGGGACAGGGGCGGGAACGAGCAGTACTTC
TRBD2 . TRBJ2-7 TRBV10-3 CAISNRGGDEQYF TGTGCCATCAGTAACCGGGGGGGGGACGAGCAGTACTTC
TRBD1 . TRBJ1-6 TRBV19 CASSIAGGQGNSPLHF TGTGCCAGTAGTATCGCCGGGGGACAGGGTAATTCACCCCTCCACTTT
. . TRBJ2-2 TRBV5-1 CASSLEYTGELFF TGCGCCAGCAGCTTGGAATACACCGGGGAGCTGTTTTTT
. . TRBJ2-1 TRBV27 CASSFPGLAVVIF TGTGCCAGCAGTTTCCCCGGGCTGGCTGTAGTTATCTTC
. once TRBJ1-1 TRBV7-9 CASSFQGIGATEAFF TGTGCCAGCAGCTTCCAGGGGATTGGGGCGACTGAAGCTTTCTTT
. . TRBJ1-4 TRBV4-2 CASSQGQDREGVEKLFF TGTGCCAGCAGCCAAGGCCAAGATAGAGAAGGGGTTGAAAAACTGTTTTTT
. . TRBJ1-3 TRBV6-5 CASSLDRGSGNTIYF TGTGCCAGCAGTTTGGACAGAGGCTCTGGAAACACCATATATTTT
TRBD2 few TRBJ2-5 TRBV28 CASSLASGETQYF TGTGCCAGCAGTTTGGCTAGCGGCGAGACCCAGTACTTC
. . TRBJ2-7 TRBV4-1 CASSQDNGGLWEQYF TGCGCCAGCAGCCAAGATAACGGGGGGCTCTGGGAGCAGTACTTC
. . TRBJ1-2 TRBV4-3 CASSQVGKEGGNYGYTF TGCGCCAGCAGCCAAGTGGGAAAAGAAGGGGGAAACTATGGCTACACCTTC